One and the same sample provided the 14 T cell receptor beta chains below, sequenced in a study of shared clonotypes between healthy human individuals (dated by TCRdb to 2020 to 2021). Receptors were amplified or captured by the immunoSEQ multiplex PCR assay. This immuneACCESS table, as held by TCRdb, lists in-frame sequences with V and J called but not all clones. Of the missing ones, under half trace to an unresolved V gene in checked studies; the others have no known cause. The sample data list 490,000 or so clones, and 70% to 85% of these were observed just once. The biggest ten clones account for roughly 12% of the sample. Sequencing was done on a sample of PBMCs. All receptors derive from a woman aged 40 to 50 in good health. Some clones in this sample may be carry-over from other donors' samples.

This clone was picked up many times. This chain uses TRBV28 with TRBJ2-5, with TRBD1 identical over 12 bases. The end of the DNA is better explained by TRBJ2-7, so the J call may be wrong. Per germline, CDR1 MDHEN and CDR2 SYDVKM. CDR3 length equals 19 residues. As DNA, the CDR3 is TGTGCCAGCAGTTTACCCGGGACAGGGGGCTACGGAACCCCCTACGAGCAGTACTTC. Encoded protein: CASSLPGTGGYGTPYEQYF.

CDR3 DNA: TGCAGCGTGCTTCCCTCTCGGACAGGGAGCACAGATACGCAGTATTTT. Its protein product is CSVLPSRTGSTDTQYF. The chain combines TRBV29-1 with TRBJ2-3, with TRBD1 matching over 8 bases. CDR3 length: 16 amino acids. The V segment lost 6 bases and the J segment 0 bases; nucleotides outside the gene matches: 11. Germline values: CDR1 SQVTM, CDR2 ANQGSEA.

This chain connects TRBV10-3 to TRBJ1-1; D uncertain. CDR3 length: 11 amino acids. Germline CDR1 ENHRY, CDR2 SYGVKD. With 10 bases removed from V and 4 bases from J, the gap between germline ends came to 10 bases. The chain's CDR3 is CATSDGTEAFF. The CDR3, as DNA: TGTGCCACTAGCGATGGCACTGAAGCTTTCTTT.

The V gene is TRBV5-4, the J gene TRBJ2-1; 8 nucleotides line up with TRBD2. Germline values: CDR1 SGHNT, CDR2 YYREEE (reference sequence). CDR3 length: 16 amino acids. J lost 4 bases, V lost 1 base, and 7 bases had no gene match. Here the CDR3 reads CASSLSSGSLYNEQFF. The CDR3 coding sequence is TGTGCCAGCAGCTTGTCCAGCGGGAGTTTGTACAATGAGCAGTTCTTC.

The chain couples TRBV9 to TRBJ1-5; 7 bases line up with TRBD1. The CDR3 sequence is 16 residues long. J lost 9 bases, V lost 3 bases, and 15 bases had no gene match. Germline CDR1 and CDR2: SGDLS and YYNGEE. CDR3 in amino acids: CASSAGGSPGGGPQHF. The DNA for the CDR3 is TGTGCCAGCAGCGCAGGGGGTTCCCCCGGCGGGGGGCCCCAGCATTTT.

This rearrangement joins TRBV6-1 to TRBJ1-4; unclear D gene. The V end was cut by 5 bases, the J end by 4 bases, with 14 bases between. This CDR3 region has 15 residues. Germline V gene sequence: CDR1 MNHNS, CDR2 SASEGT. The CDR3 protein is CASSMQTGFNEKLFF. Written as DNA, the CDR3 is TGTGCCAGCAGTATGCAGACGGGTTTTAATGAAAAACTGTTTTTT.

The chain has TRBV7-9 and TRBJ2-3; no reliable D call. In germline, CDR1 is SEHNR, CDR2 FQNEAQ (reference sequence). This CDR3 spans 15 amino acids. V was clipped by 4 bases and J by 1 base, with 12 bases between them. CDR3 protein: CASSSQRVRTDTQYF. CDR3 in DNA: TGTGCCAGCAGCTCCCAACGGGTCCGCACAGATACGCAGTATTTT.

The V gene is TRBV11-2, the J gene TRBJ2-5; TRBD1 is a possible D gene (6 bases). This CDR3 spans 15 amino acids. The V gene lost 5 bases and the J gene lost 4 bases, with 17 bases spanning the gap. The germline CDR1 and CDR2 sequences are SGHAT and FQNNGV. The CDR3 loop reads CASSLSQGSAETQYF. The CDR3 DNA reads as TGTGCCAGCAGCCTATCCCAGGGGTCGGCAGAGACCCAGTACTTC.

This chain links TRBV7-9 with TRBJ2-1, with 8 bases aligning to TRBD2. Germline V gene lookup returns CDR1 SEHNR and CDR2 FQNEAQ (reference sequence). The CDR3 sequence is 15 residues long. V dropped 6 bases and J dropped 6; count of bases not matched to a gene: 10. The CDR3 loop reads CASRISKGTSNEQFF. CDR3 coding DNA: TGTGCCAGCAGGATATCAAAAGGGACTAGCAATGAGCAGTTCTTC. The full variable domain, completed using reference TRBV7-9 and TRBJ2-1, is DTGVSQNPRHKITKRGQNVTFRCDPISEHNRLYWYRQTLGQGPEFLTYFQNEAQLEKSRLLSDRFSAERPKGSFSTLEIQRTEQGDSAMYLCASRISKGTSNEQFFGPGTRLTVL.

The chain joins TRBV27 to TRBJ2-2, with 7 bases aligning to TRBD2. CDR1 and CDR2 (germline): MNHEY, SMNVEV (reference sequence). Trimming removed 8 bases from V and 4 bases from J; junction bases left unmatched: 7. The CDR3 extends over 14 amino acids. The chain's CDR3 is CASGRAGSTGELFF. For the CDR3, the DNA is TGTGCCAGCGGGAGGGCGGGAAGCACCGGGGAGCTGTTTTTT.

V gene TRBV2 combines with J gene TRBJ1-1; D is unclear. Germline CDR1 reads SNHLY; CDR2 reads FYNNEI. The germline V and J ends were trimmed by 6 bases and 4 bases, with 12 bases remaining between them. The CDR3 is 13 amino acids. The CDR3 loop is CASRPGRGTEAFF. The CDR3 DNA is TGTGCCAGCAGGCCTGGCCGGGGCACTGAAGCTTTCTTT.

J is TRBJ1-1 and V is TRBV29-1; D is uncertain. V dropped 4 bases and J dropped 1 base, with 13 bases sitting between them. Per germline, CDR1 SQVTM and CDR2 ANQGSEA. CDR3 length: 14 residues. CDR3 in amino acids: CSVAAEWANTEAFF. The CDR3 bases are TGCAGCGTTGCGGCCGAGTGGGCGAACACTGAAGCTTTCTTT.

The CDR3, as DNA: TGTGCCAGCAGCACGGGACAGCTGAACACTGAAGCTTTCTTT. Its translation is CASSTGQLNTEAFF. This sequence joins TRBV28 and TRBJ1-1, with 7 bases aligning to TRBD1. Germline V gives CDR1 MDHEN, CDR2 SYDVKM. The CDR3 sequence is 14 residues long. V was clipped by 6 bases and J by 0 bases; unmatched bases: 4.

Details on this clone: Other DNA sequences from this sample encode an identical CDR3 as well. The rearrangement uses TRBV4-2 and TRBJ2-2, with D possibly being TRBD2 (6 bases). The V end lost 0 bases, the J end lost 7 bases, and 21 bases lay between the germline ends. Germline V gene sequence: CDR1 LGHNA, CDR2 YNFKEQ. There are 18 residues in the CDR3. CDR3 residues: CASSQDWERTAGSGELFF. The CDR3 coding sequence is TGTGCCAGCAGCCAAGATTGGGAGAGGACGGCCGGGAGCGGGGAGCTGTTTTTT.